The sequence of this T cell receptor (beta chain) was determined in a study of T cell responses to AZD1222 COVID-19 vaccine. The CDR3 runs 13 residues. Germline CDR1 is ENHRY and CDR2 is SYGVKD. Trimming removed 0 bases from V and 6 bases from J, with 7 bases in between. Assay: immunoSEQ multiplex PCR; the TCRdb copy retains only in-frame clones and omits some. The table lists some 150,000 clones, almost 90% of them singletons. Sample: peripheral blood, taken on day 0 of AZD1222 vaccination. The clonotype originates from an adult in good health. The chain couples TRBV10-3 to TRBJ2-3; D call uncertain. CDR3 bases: TGTGCCATCAGTGAGTCGATGGACGATACGCAGTATTTT. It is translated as CAISESMDDTQYF.